Shown below are 31 T cell receptor beta chains from a single sample sequenced in a study of T-cell reconstitution after alpha-beta-depleted transplantation in children (dated by TCRdb to 2016 to 2017). Receptor amplification or capture employed PCR. Data came from an Illumina HiSeq 2500. To normalize quantification of the TCRbeta repertoire, the TCR libraries were built with molecular barcoding that relied on unique molecular identifiers. Clones were called with MiXCR by TCRdb after fastp trimmed the public reads at Q25, and only in-frame beta chains were retained. Every CDR3 protein is listed once, alongside the most common genes and DNA of its rows. The sample table holds some 350,000 distinct CDR3 sequences, of which around 16% were seen once. The top ten hold approximately 38% of the sample. According to the study, the label for this sample's treatment or condition signals: allogeneic hematopoietic cell transplantation with graft depleted of TCRalphabeta T cells and CD19 B cells.

The sequences come from PBMCs, mostly from graft donor cells, collected 360 days after TCRalphabeta/CD19-depleted stem cell transplant. The source of these receptors is a male patient between 2 and 10 years old who had a stem cell transplant for acute lymphoblastic leukemia, so the T cells may come from the graft donor.

This clonotype was detected only a few times. The rearrangement uses TRBV5-1 and TRBJ1-5, with 8 bases lining up with TRBD1. Germline V gene sequence: CDR1 SGHRS, CDR2 YFSETQ. This CDR3 comprises 15 residues. V was clipped by 3 bases and J by 2 bases; unmatched bases: 4. The CDR3 loop reads CASSSTGGRNQPQHF. For the CDR3, the DNA is TGCGCCAGCAGCTCTACAGGGGGTCGCAATCAGCCCCAGCATTTT.

There are a few counts of this clonotype. The gene calls are TRBV28 and TRBJ2-7, with 10 bases identical to TRBD2. CDR3 length: 17 residues. Germline V gene data show CDR1 as MDHEN and CDR2 as SYDVKM. Trimming took 6 bases from V and 0 from J; bases not matched to a gene: 11. CDR3 sequence reads: CASSPPPLAGDSYEQYF. CDR3 bases: TGTGCCAGCAGCCCCCCCCCGCTAGCGGGGGACTCCTACGAGCAGTACTTC. The full variable domain, completed using reference TRBV28 and TRBJ2-7, is DVKVTQSSRYLVKRTGEKVFLECVQDMDHENMFWYRQDPGLGLRLIYFSYDVKMKEKGDIPEGYSVSREKKERFSLILESASTNQTSMYLCASSPPPLAGDSYEQYFGPGTRLTVT.

The gene calls are TRBV5-6 and TRBJ2-1; the match to TRBD2 covers 8 bases. The CDR3 spans 14 residues. Trimming cost V 0 bases and J 9 bases; bases outside gene matches: 5. Germline CDR1 and CDR2: SGHDT and YYEEEE. The CDR3 reads CASSLVAGGPEQFF. The DNA of the CDR3 is TGTGCCAGCAGCTTGGTTGCGGGAGGTCCTGAGCAGTTCTTC.

The chain is built from TRBV6-5 and TRBJ1-1; 8 bases fit TRBD1. The CDR3 runs 15 residues. Germline lookup yields CDR1 MNHEY and CDR2 SVGAGI. Trimming cost V 0 bases and J 4 bases; bases outside gene matches: 4. The CDR3 region is CASSYSKTGGTEAFF. CDR3 DNA sequence: TGTGCCAGCAGTTACTCCAAAACAGGGGGCACTGAAGCTTTCTTT.

This clonotype showed up just a few times. The V and J genes are TRBV4-3 and TRBJ2-3; TRBD2 matches at 12 bases. The germline CDR1 and CDR2 sequences are LGHNA and YSLEER. There are 17 residues in the CDR3. Trimming took 3 bases from V and 6 from J; bases not matched to a gene: 10. The CDR3 is CASSHELPGLAGDTQYF. The CDR3, as DNA: TGCGCCAGCAGCCATGAGCTACCGGGACTAGCGGGTGATACGCAGTATTTT.

The genes are TRBV4-3 and TRBJ2-7, with D maybe TRBD1 (6 bases). V shed 0 bases and J shed 6 bases, with 18 bases lying between them. Germline CDR1 LGHNA, CDR2 YSLEER. The CDR3 totals 16 residues. CDR3 DNA: TGCGCCAGCAGCCAAGATCTTACAGGGCCCCTTAGCGAGCAGTACTTC. Its translation: CASSQDLTGPLSEQYF.

The chain employs TRBV7-2 and TRBJ2-4; D possibly corresponds to TRBD1 (5 bases). V lost 8 bases and J 3 bases, leaving 14 bases between the germline ends. This CDR3 has 14 amino acids. Germline values: CDR1 SGHTA, CDR2 FQGNSA. CDR3 amino acids: CASLQGFGKNIQYF. CDR3 bases: TGTGCCAGCCTCCAGGGTTTTGGCAAAAACATTCAGTACTTC. Variable domain in full (rest from reference TRBV7-2 and TRBJ2-4): GAGVSQSPSNKVTEKGKDVELRCDPISGHTALYWYRQSLGQGLEFLIYFQGNSAPDKSGLPSDRFSAERTGGSVSTLTIQRTQQEDSAVYLCASLQGFGKNIQYFGAGTRLSVL.

This clonotype was observed a few times. The chain's CDR3 is CASSSRTGPGYTF. The CDR3 DNA sequence: TGTGCCAGCAGTTCTAGGACAGGGCCTGGCTACACCTTC. V usage is TRBV6-6 and J usage is TRBJ1-2; 8 positions match TRBD1. V was clipped by 4 bases and J by 7 bases; unmatched bases: 5. Germline loops: CDR1 MNHNY, CDR2 SVGAGI (reference sequence). The CDR3 sequence is 13 residues long.

This clonotype was detected a few times. V gene TRBV6-1 combines with J gene TRBJ2-3, with unresolved D. The germline V gene encodes CDR1 MNHNS and CDR2 SASEGT. CDR3 length equals 13 residues. V lost 6 bases and J 3 bases, leaving 10 bases between the germline ends. CDR3 bases: TGTGCCAGCAGCCCCCCGGCAACAGATACGCAGTATTTT. It is translated as CASSPPATDTQYF.

The J gene is TRBJ2-3, the V gene TRBV7-2; weak D call: TRBD2 (6 bases). There are 14 residues in the CDR3. With 3 bases removed from V and 5 bases from J, the gap between germline ends came to 12 bases. From germline, CDR1 is SGHTA and CDR2 FQGNSA. The CDR3 coding sequence is TGTGCCAGCAGCTTCCGTCTAGCGAGAGATACGCAGTATTTT. This codes for CASSFRLARDTQYF.

The chain recombines TRBV10-1 with TRBJ2-2, with D hard to call. The CDR3 contains 12 residues. With 7 bases removed from V and 5 bases from J, the gap between germline ends came to 8 bases. Germline CDR1 is WNHNN and CDR2 is SYGVQD (reference sequence). The CDR3 DNA reads TGCGCCAGCAAGGGCCAGACCGGGGAGCTGTTTTTT. This codes for CASKGQTGELFF.

A few counts support this clonotype. V usage is TRBV7-8 and J usage is TRBJ2-5; no clear D. The CDR3 totals 15 residues. Germline V gene lookup returns CDR1 SGHVS and CDR2 FQNEAQ. V was shortened by 2 bases and J by 5 bases, with 15 bases between the two germline ends. The CDR3 sequence: CASSLLLIPWETQYF. The DNA for the CDR3 is TGTGCCAGCAGCTTATTGCTTATTCCGTGGGAGACCCAGTACTTC.

V gene TRBV4-3 combines with J gene TRBJ2-7, with D perhaps given as TRBD1 or TRBD2 (6 bases each). CDR1 is LGHNA and CDR2 is YSLEER in the germline V gene. V was trimmed by 0 bases and J by 5 bases, leaving 23 bases between them. CDR3 length equals 18 residues. As DNA, the CDR3 is TGCGCCAGCAGCCAAGATAAGGCTGGGGGGCCTAGTTTCCACGAGCAGTACTTC. Its translation: CASSQDKAGGPSFHEQYF.

This chain connects TRBV29-1 to TRBJ1-1; 7 nucleotides match TRBD1. This CDR3 is built from 15 residues. The V and J ends lost 6 bases and 3 bases, in that order; junction bases with no gene match: 13. Germline V gene sequence: CDR1 SQVTM, CDR2 ANQGSEA. Here the CDR3 DNA reads TGCAGCGTCCTAAAACCTAAAACAGGGGACACTGAAGCTTTCTTT. Translating it yields CSVLKPKTGDTEAFF.

The gene calls are TRBV18 and TRBJ1-2; 10 nucleotides match TRBD1. From germline, CDR1 is KGHSH and CDR2 LQKENI. V was pared by 4 bases and J by 6 bases, with 11 bases of the junction left unmatched. The CDR3 contains 16 residues. The CDR3: CASSRSRRDRGDGYTF. In DNA, the CDR3 is TGTGCCAGCTCACGGAGTAGAAGGGACAGGGGAGATGGCTACACCTTC.

The chain combines TRBV25-1 with TRBJ2-7; a possible D gene is TRBD2 (5 bases). The CDR3 sequence is 13 residues long. Germline lookup yields CDR1 MGHDK and CDR2 SYGVNS. Trimming left V 2 bases short and J 5 bases short, with 10 bases between. The CDR3 here is CASSEGRGHEQYF. The CDR3 nucleotides are TGTGCCAGCAGTGAAGGGAGAGGTCACGAGCAGTACTTC.

J is TRBJ2-6 and V is TRBV7-2; D may correspond to TRBD1 or TRBD2 (5 bases each). Trimming removed 2 bases from V and 1 base from J, with 9 bases in between. Germline CDR1 is SGHTA and CDR2 is FQGNSA. The CDR3 contains 16 residues. As DNA, the CDR3 is TGTGCCAGCAGCTTACTGTGGGGGTCTGGGGCCAACGTCCTGACTTTC. Residues: CASSLLWGSGANVLTF.

This clonotype was seen repeatedly, ten times or more. This sequence joins TRBV27 and TRBJ2-2; maybe TRBD2 (5 bases). The germline CDR1 and CDR2 sequences are MNHEY and SMNVEV (reference sequence). The CDR3 has 14 amino acids. Trimming stripped 1 base from V and 8 bases from J, with 11 bases between. CDR3 loop: CASSLYAGGGELFF. The CDR3 DNA is TGTGCCAGCAGTTTATACGCGGGCGGGGGGGAGCTGTTTTTT.

This clonotype was seen many times. The V gene is TRBV12-3 or TRBV12-4, the J gene TRBJ1-5; 9 positions agree with TRBD1. Germline trimming cut 5 bases from V and 4 bases from J; bases unmatched to any gene: 12. This CDR3 contains 17 residues. The CDR3 nucleotides read TGTGCCAGCAGTCACGAGGTGGCCGGGACAGGGAATCAGCCCCAGCATTTT. This sequence encodes CASSHEVAGTGNQPQHF.

In its sample, this clonotype was seen a few times. The CDR3 coding sequence is TGCAGTGTTAACCTCCAGGCCTCAAACATTCAGTACTTC. It codes for CSVNLQASNIQYF. This rearrangement joins TRBV20-1 to TRBJ2-4; D remains unclear. The CDR3 sequence is 13 residues long. Per the germline V gene, CDR1 is DFQATT and CDR2 is SNEGSKA (reference sequence). V lost 7 bases and J lost 6, with 16 bases in between.

This clonotype was observed a handful of times. The rearrangement joins TRBV27 to TRBJ1-1; D might be TRBD1 (5 bases). The V end lost 4 bases, the J end lost 4 bases, and 25 bases lay between the germline ends. In germline, CDR1 is MNHEY, CDR2 SMNVEV (reference sequence). CDR3 size: 18 residues. CDR3 residues: CASSSGAGGGRNFTEAFF. The CDR3 DNA reads TGTGCCAGCAGTTCAGGTGCAGGCGGGGGACGGAACTTCACTGAAGCTTTCTTT.

This clonotype was detected once. Compared with germline, one end of the junction differs, possibly owing to a read error. The V call is TRBV7-9, the J call TRBJ2-7; TRBD1 might be the D (5 bases). The CDR3 is made up of 14 amino acids. Per germline, CDR1 SEHNR and CDR2 FQNEAQ (reference sequence). The CDR3 is CASSLVAGQGPLIF. The CDR3 region has the DNA TGTGCCAGCAGCTTAGTGGCCGGACAAGGGCCCCTTATCTTC.

The chain recombines TRBV7-9 with TRBJ1-4, with 8 bases matching TRBD1. V lost 4 bases, J lost 3 bases, and 4 bases stayed unmatched. The CDR3 is 15 amino acids. Germline V gene sequence: CDR1 SEHNR, CDR2 FQNEAQ (reference sequence). The DNA of the CDR3 is TGTGCCAGCAGCTGGGGGGGACAGGCTAATGAAAAACTGTTTTTT. Translating it yields CASSWGGQANEKLFF.

The V gene is TRBV4-1, the J gene TRBJ2-1; 8 bases match TRBD2. Germline V gene sequence: CDR1 MGHRA, CDR2 YSYEKL. Trimming cost V 1 base and J 0 bases; bases outside gene matches: 5. This CDR3 comprises 17 residues. Here the CDR3 DNA reads TGCGCCAGCAGCCAAGGTGCACTAGCGGACTCCTACAATGAGCAGTTCTTC. Translated: CASSQGALADSYNEQFF.

The J gene is TRBJ2-1, the V gene TRBV5-8, with no clear D. V lost 5 bases and J lost 12, with 30 bases in between. Germline V gene sequence: CDR1 SGHTS, CDR2 YDEGEE. The CDR3 sequence is 17 residues long. CDR3 in DNA: TGTGCCAGCAGTTTTCTACGGAAAACCATATACAATGAGGCGCAGTTCTTC. Protein product: CASSFLRKTIYNEAQFF. The full variable domain, completed using reference TRBV5-8 and TRBJ2-1, is EAGVTQSPTHLIKTRGQQATLRCSPISGHTSVYWYQQALGLGLQFLLWYDEGEERNRGNFPPRFSGRQFPNYSSELNVNALELEDSALYLCASSFLRKTIYNEAQFFGPGTRLTVL.

The chain has TRBV6-5 and TRBJ2-4; D is ambiguous. CDR1 is MNHEY and CDR2 is SVGAGI in the germline V gene. V was trimmed by 6 bases and J by 0 bases, leaving 9 bases between them. The CDR3 sequence is 14 residues long. The CDR3 loop reads CASSSELAKNIQYF. The CDR3 nucleotides are TGTGCCAGCAGCTCTGAGTTAGCCAAAAACATTCAGTACTTC.

There are a few counts of this clonotype. The chain links TRBV5-6 to TRBJ1-1, with a possible D match to TRBD1 (5 bases). V lost 4 bases, J lost 0 bases, and 19 bases lay in between. Germline values: CDR1 SGHDT, CDR2 YYEEEE. The CDR3 sequence is 17 residues long. DNA for the CDR3: TGTGCCAGCAGCACGGGACCGCTCGTAGTAATGAACACTGAAGCTTTCTTT. It yields the protein CASSTGPLVVMNTEAFF.

V gene TRBV27 combines with J gene TRBJ1-3, with D tentatively TRBD1 (6 bases). The V end was cut by 1 base, the J end by 3 bases, with 13 bases between. CDR3 size: 16 residues. Germline CDR1 is MNHEY and CDR2 is SMNVEV (reference sequence). DNA for the CDR3: TGTGCCAGCAGTTTATTAGTAGGGGGAAGTGGAAACACCATATATTTT. Its translation: CASSLLVGGSGNTIYF.

V gene TRBV7-9 combines with J gene TRBJ2-7, with D possibly called TRBD1 or TRBD2 (5 bases each). The CDR3 sequence is 13 residues long. The V end was cut by 3 bases, the J end by 2 bases, with 8 bases between. In germline, CDR1 is SEHNR, CDR2 FQNEAQ (reference sequence). CDR3 in amino acids: CASSLGVAYEQYF. The CDR3 DNA reads TGTGCCAGCAGCTTGGGGGTAGCCTACGAGCAGTACTTC.

The chain couples TRBV4-1 to TRBJ2-7; TRBD2 matches at 10 bases. The length of the CDR3 is 18 residues. V shed 3 bases, J shed 6 bases, and the junction held 17 bases outside the gene matches. The V gene's germline CDR1 is MGHRA and CDR2 YSYEKL. CDR3 protein: CASSQGALKAGGRIEQYF. The DNA for the CDR3 is TGCGCCAGCAGCCAGGGGGCTCTTAAAGCGGGAGGGCGGATCGAGCAGTACTTC.

This clonotype was found many times. The chain uses TRBV10-3 and TRBJ1-1; 7 bases agree with TRBD1. CDR3 length: 13 amino acids. After removal of 7 bases from V and 4 bases from J, the junction contained 6 bases not matched to a gene. Germline loops: CDR1 ENHRY, CDR2 SYGVKD. The CDR3 loop is CAITQGGGTEAFF. CDR3 nucleotides: TGTGCCATCACCCAGGGGGGGGGCACTGAAGCTTTCTTT.